This T cell receptor (beta chain) was identified during a study of T cell responses to AZD1222 COVID-19 vaccine. Germline-derived CDR1 and CDR2 are SGHNT and YYREEE (reference sequence). V gave up 0 bases and J gave up 6 bases; unmatched junction bases: 4. The CDR3 is 16 residues long. TCRdb's table, derived via immunoSEQ multiplex PCR, lists solely in-frame clones and lacks some. The sample lists 120,000 or so clones, 75% to 90% occurring once. This clone was observed once. Its antigen is still unknown. Findings and caveats of the study: Females made up more of the donors, who were largely white British, and clonal diversity may have come out too low.

The chain combines TRBV5-4 with TRBJ2-2; 11 bases map to TRBD2. The source was peripheral blood, collected on day 0 of AZD1222 vaccination. The clonotype originates from an adult in good health. CDR3 nucleotide sequence: TGTGCCAGCAGCTTGGCCCTGACTAGCGGGGCCGGGGAGCTGTTTTTT. Protein sequence: CASSLALTSGAGELFF. The full variable domain, in which reference TRBV5-4 and TRBJ2-2 provide the parts outside the CDR3, is ETGVTQSPTHLIKTRGQQVTLRCSSQSGHNTVSWYQQALGQGPQFIFQYYREEENGRGNFPPRFSGLQFPNYSSELNVNALELDDSALYLCASSLALTSGAGELFFGEGSRLTVL.